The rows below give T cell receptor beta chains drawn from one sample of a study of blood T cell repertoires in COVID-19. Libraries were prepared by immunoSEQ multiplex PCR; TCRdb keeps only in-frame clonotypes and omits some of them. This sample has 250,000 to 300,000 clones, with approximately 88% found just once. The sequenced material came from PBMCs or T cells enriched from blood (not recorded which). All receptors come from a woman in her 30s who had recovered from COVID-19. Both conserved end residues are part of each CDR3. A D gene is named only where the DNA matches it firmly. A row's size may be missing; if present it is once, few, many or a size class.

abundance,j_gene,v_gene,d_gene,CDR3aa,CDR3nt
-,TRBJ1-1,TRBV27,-,CASSFRENTEAFF,TGTGCCAGCAGTTTTAGAGAGAACACTGAAGCTTTCTTT
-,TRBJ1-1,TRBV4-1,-,CATKQVGNTEAFF,TGCGCCACCAAACAGGTGGGGAACACTGAAGCTTTCTTT
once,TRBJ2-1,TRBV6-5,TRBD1,CASEGAGYNEQFF,TGTGCCTCAGAGGGGGCGGGTTACAATGAGCAGTTCTTC
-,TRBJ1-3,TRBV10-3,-,CAISLQGSGNTIYF,TGTGCCATCAGCCTACAGGGCTCTGGAAACACCATATATTTT
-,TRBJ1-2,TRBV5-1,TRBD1,CASSPGTGDGYTF,TGCGCCAGCAGCCCCGGGACAGGGGATGGCTACACCTTC
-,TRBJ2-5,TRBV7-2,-,CASSFQTGEGETQYF,TGTGCCAGCAGCTTCCAGACAGGGGAGGGGGAGACCCAGTACTTC
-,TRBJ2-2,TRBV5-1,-,CASSSARGPGELFF,TGCGCCAGCAGCTCCGCGCGGGGGCCCGGGGAGCTGTTTTTT
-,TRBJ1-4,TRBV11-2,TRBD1,CASSLGKGTGRKLFF,TGTGCCAGCAGCTTAGGAAAAGGGACAGGGAGGAAACTGTTTTTT
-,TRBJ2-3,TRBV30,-,CAWSPTGSGTDTQYF,TGTGCCTGGAGTCCGACCGGGAGTGGGACAGATACGCAGTATTTT
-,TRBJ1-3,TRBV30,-,CAWSVPDEVSGNTIYF,TGTGCCTGGAGTGTCCCGGATGAGGTATCTGGAAACACCATATATTTT